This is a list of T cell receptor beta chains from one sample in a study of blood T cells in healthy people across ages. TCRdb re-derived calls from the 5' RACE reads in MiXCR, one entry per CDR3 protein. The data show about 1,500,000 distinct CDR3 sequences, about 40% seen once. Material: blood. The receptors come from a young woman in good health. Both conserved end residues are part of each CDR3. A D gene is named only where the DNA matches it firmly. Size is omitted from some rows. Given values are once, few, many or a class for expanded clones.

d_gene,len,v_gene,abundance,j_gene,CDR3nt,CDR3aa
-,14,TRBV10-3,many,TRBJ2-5,TGTGCCATCAAGGGGAGGACGAGCCAAGAGACCCAGTACTTC,CAIKGRTSQETQYF
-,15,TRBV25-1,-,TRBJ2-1,TGTGCCAGCACCAACGCAGGACAGCCTTACAATGAGCAGTTCTTC,CASTNAGQPYNEQFF
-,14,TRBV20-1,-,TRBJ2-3,TGCAGTGCTTCCTGGACAGAGGATTCAGATACGCAGTATTTT,CSASWTEDSDTQYF
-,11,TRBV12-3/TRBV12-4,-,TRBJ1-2,TGTGTCCAGGGAAAGAACTATGGCTACACCTTC,CVQGKNYGYTF
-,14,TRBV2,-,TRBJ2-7,TGTGCCAGCAGTGTATGGGGGGAAACCTACGAGCAGTACTTC,CASSVWGETYEQYF
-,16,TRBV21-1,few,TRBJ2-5,TGTGCCAGCAGAAAGGGGACTGGGCTCCTCCAAGAGACCCAGTACTTC,CASRKGTGLLQETQYF
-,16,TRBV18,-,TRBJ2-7,TGTGCCAGCTCACCGGGATTGACACGAAGCTCCTACGAGCAGTACTTC,CASSPGLTRSSYEQYF
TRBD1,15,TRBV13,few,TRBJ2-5,TGTGCCAGCAGCCGTACAGGGGGAGAGCCAGAGACCCAGTACTTC,CASSRTGGEPETQYF
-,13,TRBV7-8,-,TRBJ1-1,TGTGCCAGCAGATCCCTGGTAAGCACTGAAGCTTTCTTT,CASRSLVSTEAFF
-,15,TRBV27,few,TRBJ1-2,TGTGCCAGCAGTCCATACAGCCCTAACGACTATGGCTACACCTTC,CASSPYSPNDYGYTF
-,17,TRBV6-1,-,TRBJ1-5,TGTGCCAGCAGTCCTCGGACAGATTCGGGGGGAAATCAGCCCCAGCATTTT,CASSPRTDSGGNQPQHF
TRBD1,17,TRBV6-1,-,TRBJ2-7,TGTGCCAGCAGTAGAACGCCGGGACAGGGGTCCCTATACGAGCAGTACTTC,CASSRTPGQGSLYEQYF
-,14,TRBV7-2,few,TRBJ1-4,TGTGCCAGCAGCGGACGGGGCTTTAATGAAAAACTGTTTTTT,CASSGRGFNEKLFF
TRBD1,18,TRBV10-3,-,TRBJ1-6,TGTGCCATCAGTGAGTCGGCGACAGGGGTGGTGGGCAATTCACCCCTCCACTTT,CAISESATGVVGNSPLHF
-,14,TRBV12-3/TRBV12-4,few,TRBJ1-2,TGTGCCAGCAGTCAAGCGTGGGGAGCCGGTGGCTACACCTTC,CASSQAWGAGGYTF
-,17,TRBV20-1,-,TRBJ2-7,TGCAGTGCTAGAGATTTCGCCCAGGGGGGCCGGTACAATGAGCAGTACTTC,CSARDFAQGGRYNEQYF
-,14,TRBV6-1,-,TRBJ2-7,TGTGCCAGCAGTCTTAGGGGAGTAGGTTACGAGCAGTACTTC,CASSLRGVGYEQYF
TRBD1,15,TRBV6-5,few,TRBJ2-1,TGTGCCAGCACCCCGGACAGGACCCCCTACAATGAGCAGTTCTTC,CASTPDRTPYNEQFF